This T cell receptor beta chain was sequenced for a study of T cells after yellow fever vaccination. The V gene end was trimmed by 6 bases and the J gene end by 4 bases; junction bases not matched to a gene: 3. Germline-derived CDR1 and CDR2 are SQVTM and ANQGSEA. The CDR3 extends over 13 amino acids. Study-level findings and limits: Abundant clonotypes from the bulk population could have been carried over as contaminants into FACS-sorted repertoires.

The sample holds many counts of this clonotype. Its antigen remains unknown. TCRdb redid the calling of the 5' RACE reads with MiXCR, one entry per CDR3 protein. The sample carries 500,000 to 650,000 distinct CDR3 sequences, approximately 13% recorded once. The receptor's source is a man aged 25 to 40 who received the YFV17D yellow fever vaccine. The chain couples TRBV29-1 to TRBJ1-5, with 10 bases matching TRBD1. Sequencing used PBMCs, obtained on the day of the yellow fever booster vaccination. CDR3 amino acids: CSVGTGVNQPQHF. The CDR3, as DNA: TGCAGCGTGGGGACAGGGGTAAATCAGCCCCAGCATTTT.